This T cell receptor beta chain was identified in a study of blood T cell repertoires in COVID-19. This CDR3 comprises 16 residues. Germline lookup yields CDR1 LNHNV and CDR2 YYDKDF (reference sequence). Between the trimmed V and J ends, which lost 2 bases and 7 bases, there was a span of 17 bases. Some clones are missing from TCRdb's copy, which holds only in-frame ones; the method was immunoSEQ multiplex PCR. The sample records 220,000 or so clones, 82% being singletons. The sample comprised peripheral blood. This TCR derives from a woman older than 75 with acute or convalescent COVID-19. This sequence joins TRBV15 and TRBJ1-4, with D unresolved. CDR3 protein: CATSRTPPQAGEKLFF. For the CDR3, the DNA is TGTGCCACCAGCAGAACCCCCCCCCAAGCGGGTGAAAAACTGTTTTTT. Using reference TRBV15 and TRBJ1-4 for the parts outside the CDR3, the full variable domain is DAMVIQNPRYQVTQFGKPVTLSCSQTLNHNVMYWYQQKSSQAPKLLFHYYDKDFNNEADTPDNFQSRRPNTSFCFLDIRSPGLGDTAMYLCATSRTPPQAGEKLFFGSGTQLSVL.